These 6 T cell receptor beta chains came from one sample sequenced in a study of cytomegalovirus exposure and HLA in healthy donors. Here immunoSEQ multiplex PCR was the method, and the copy in TCRdb shows in-frame clones only, minus some. The table has roughly 250,000 clones, around 85% seen once; the top ten hold 0.95% to 1.5%. Sequencing was carried out using PBMCs. The receptor source for this set is a woman in her 30s in good health and CMV-seropositive.

The V and J genes are TRBV4-2 and TRBJ2-1; TRBD2 aligns across 11 bases. Germline V gene data show CDR1 as LGHNA and CDR2 as YNFKEQ. V was pared by 4 bases and J by 5 bases, with 10 bases of the junction left unmatched. This CDR3 is 17 amino acids long. The CDR3 DNA follows: TGTGCCAGCAGCCTAATCTTAGCGGGAGGGCCCGACAATGAGCAGTTCTTC. Translation gives CASSLILAGGPDNEQFF.

The chain links TRBV28 to TRBJ2-7, with 8 bases that match TRBD1. CDR1 is MDHEN and CDR2 is SYDVKM in the germline V gene. The CDR3 is 15 amino acids. V shed 8 bases, J shed 5 bases, and the junction held 14 bases outside the gene matches. DNA of the CDR3: TGTGCCAGCCTCAGATCAGGGGGCGGGTGGCACGAGCAGTACTTC. This gives the protein CASLRSGGGWHEQYF.

This clone appeared a single time. The genes are TRBV7-6 and TRBJ2-7, with 9 bases matching TRBD2. CDR3 length equals 15 residues. From germline, CDR1 is SGHVS and CDR2 FNYEAQ. V lost 5 bases, J lost 4 bases, and 9 bases stayed unmatched. The CDR3 DNA is TGTGCCAGCAGCGCGGGAGGGGGCGCGGGGTACGAGCAGTACTTC. Its protein is CASSAGGGAGYEQYF. Combining the CDR3 with reference TRBV7-6 and TRBJ2-7 gives the whole variable domain GAGVSQSPRYKVTKRGQDVALRCDPISGHVSLYWYRQALGQGPEFLTYFNYEAQQDKSGLPNDRFSAERPEGSISTLTIQRTEQRDSAMYRCASSAGGGAGYEQYFGPGTRLTVT.

The table lists this clone with a few counts. Its ends do not fully match the called genes, so a read error is possible. The chain uses TRBV7-7 and TRBJ2-1, with a possible D match to TRBD1 (5 bases). CDR1 is SSHAT and CDR2 is FNYEAQ in the germline V gene (reference sequence). The CDR3 length is 15 residues. CDR3 in amino acids: CASSLALGPGAEQFF. The CDR3 DNA reads TGTGCTAGCAGCTTAGCTCTGGGGCCTGGGGCTGAGCAGTTCTTC.

The gene calls are TRBV28 and TRBJ2-7, with D hard to call. V lost 2 bases to trimming and J lost 2 bases, with 10 bases between them. Germline V gives CDR1 MDHEN, CDR2 SYDVKM. CDR3 length: 14 residues. CDR3 nucleotides: TGTGCCAGCAGTTTACCAGTTGCCCCCTACGAGCAGTACTTC. Its protein is CASSLPVAPYEQYF.

This rearrangement joins TRBV5-1 to TRBJ2-7, with 8 bases matching TRBD2. Losses at the gene ends were 0 bases for V and 0 bases for J; bases not matched to a gene: 5. The CDR3 has 16 amino acids. CDR1 is SGHRS, CDR2 YFSETQ, per germline. CDR3 in amino acids: CASSLATSVRSYEQYF. The CDR3 DNA reads as TGCGCCAGCAGCTTGGCGACTAGCGTTCGCTCCTACGAGCAGTACTTC.